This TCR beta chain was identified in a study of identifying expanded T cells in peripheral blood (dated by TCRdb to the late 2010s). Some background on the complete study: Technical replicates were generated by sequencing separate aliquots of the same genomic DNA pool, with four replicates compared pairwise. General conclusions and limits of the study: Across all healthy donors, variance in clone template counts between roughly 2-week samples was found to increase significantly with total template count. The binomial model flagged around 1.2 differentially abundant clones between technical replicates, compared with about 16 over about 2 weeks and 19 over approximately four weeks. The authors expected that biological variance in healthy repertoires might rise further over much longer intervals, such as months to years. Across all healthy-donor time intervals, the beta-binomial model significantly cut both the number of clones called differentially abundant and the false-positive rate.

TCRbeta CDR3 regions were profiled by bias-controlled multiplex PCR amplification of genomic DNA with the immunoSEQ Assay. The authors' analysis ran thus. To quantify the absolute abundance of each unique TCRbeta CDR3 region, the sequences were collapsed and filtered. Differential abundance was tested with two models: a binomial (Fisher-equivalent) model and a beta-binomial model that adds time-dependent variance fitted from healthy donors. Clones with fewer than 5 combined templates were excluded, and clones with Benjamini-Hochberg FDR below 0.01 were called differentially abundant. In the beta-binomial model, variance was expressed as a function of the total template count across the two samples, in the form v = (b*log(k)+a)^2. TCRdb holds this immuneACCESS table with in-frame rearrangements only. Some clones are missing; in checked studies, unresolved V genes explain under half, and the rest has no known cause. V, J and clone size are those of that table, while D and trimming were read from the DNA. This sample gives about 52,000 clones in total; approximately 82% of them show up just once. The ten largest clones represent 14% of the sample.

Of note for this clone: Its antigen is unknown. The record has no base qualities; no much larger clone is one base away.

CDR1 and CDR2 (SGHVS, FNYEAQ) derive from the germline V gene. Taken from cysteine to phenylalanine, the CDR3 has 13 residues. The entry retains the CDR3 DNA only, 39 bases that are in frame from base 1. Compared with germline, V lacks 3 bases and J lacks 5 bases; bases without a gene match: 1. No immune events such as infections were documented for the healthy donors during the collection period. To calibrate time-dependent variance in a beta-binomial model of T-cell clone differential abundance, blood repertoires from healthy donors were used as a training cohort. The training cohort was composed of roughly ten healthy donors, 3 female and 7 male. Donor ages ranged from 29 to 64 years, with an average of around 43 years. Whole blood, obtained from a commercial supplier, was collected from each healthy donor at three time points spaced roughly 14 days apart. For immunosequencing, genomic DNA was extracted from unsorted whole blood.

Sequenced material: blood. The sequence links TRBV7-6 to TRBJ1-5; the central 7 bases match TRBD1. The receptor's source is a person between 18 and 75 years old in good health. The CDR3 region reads CASSLGTDQPQHF. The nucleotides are TGTGCCAGCAGCTTGGGGACAGATCAGCCCCAGCATTTT.